This T cell receptor beta chain originates from a study of blood T cell repertoires in COVID-19. Study-wide background: The study drew acute and convalescent COVID-19 samples from the United States, Italy and Spain. Sources were T cells, B-cell-depleted T cells, or PBMCs; the material itself was cDNA or gDNA.

On this clone itself: A read error may produce the germline difference seen at one junction end.

The CDR3 runs to 12 residues. CDR1 SEHNR and CDR2 FQNEAQ come from the germline V gene (reference sequence). Profiled with immunoSEQ multiplex PCR; TCRdb holds only in-frame clones, not every one. The sample records nearly 80,000 clones, 87% being singletons. The gene calls are TRBV7-9 and TRBJ2-3; possible D gene TRBD2, 5 bases. The sample was peripheral blood. The sequence was collected from a woman aged 80 or older with active or convalescent COVID-19. The CDR3 here is CASGLVPETQYF. CDR3 in DNA: TGTGCCTCCGGACTTGTCCCAGAGACGCAGTATTTT.